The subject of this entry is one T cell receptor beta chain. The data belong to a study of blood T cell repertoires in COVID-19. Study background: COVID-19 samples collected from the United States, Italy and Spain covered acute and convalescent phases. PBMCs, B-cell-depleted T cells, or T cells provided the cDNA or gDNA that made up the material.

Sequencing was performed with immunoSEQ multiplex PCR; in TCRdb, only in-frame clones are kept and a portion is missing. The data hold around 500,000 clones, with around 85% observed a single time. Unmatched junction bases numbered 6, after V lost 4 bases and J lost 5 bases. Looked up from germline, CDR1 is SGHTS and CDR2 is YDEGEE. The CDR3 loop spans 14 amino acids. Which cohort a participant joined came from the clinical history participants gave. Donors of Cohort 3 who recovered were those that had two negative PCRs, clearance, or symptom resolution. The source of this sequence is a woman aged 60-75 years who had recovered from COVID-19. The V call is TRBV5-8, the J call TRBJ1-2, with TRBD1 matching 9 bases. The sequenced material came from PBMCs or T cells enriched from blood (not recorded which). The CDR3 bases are TGTGCCAGCAGCCTACGGGACAGGGATTATGGCTACACCTTC. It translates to CASSLRDRDYGYTF.